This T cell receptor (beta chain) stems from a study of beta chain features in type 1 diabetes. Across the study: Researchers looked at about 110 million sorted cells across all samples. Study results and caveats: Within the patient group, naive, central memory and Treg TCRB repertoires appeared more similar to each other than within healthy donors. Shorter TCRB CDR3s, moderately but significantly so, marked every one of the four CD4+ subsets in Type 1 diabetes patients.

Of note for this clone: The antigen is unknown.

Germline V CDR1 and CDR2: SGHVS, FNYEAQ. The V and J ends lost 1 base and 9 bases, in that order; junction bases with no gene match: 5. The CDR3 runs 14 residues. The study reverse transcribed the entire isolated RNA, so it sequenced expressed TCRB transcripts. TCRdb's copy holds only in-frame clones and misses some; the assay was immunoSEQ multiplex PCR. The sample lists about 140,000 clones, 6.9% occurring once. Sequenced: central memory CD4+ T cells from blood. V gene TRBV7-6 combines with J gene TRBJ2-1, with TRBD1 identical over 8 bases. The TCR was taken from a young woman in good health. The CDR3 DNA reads TGTGCCAGCAGCTTAGAGGACAGGGTGCGTGAGCAGTTCTTC. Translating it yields CASSLEDRVREQFF.